The T cell receptor beta chain described here comes from a study of T-cell reconstitution after alpha-beta-depleted transplantation in children. This clonotype was picked up many times. Using unique molecular identifiers, the investigators prepared the TCRbeta library. TCRdb passed the PCR reads through MiXCR, listing each CDR3 protein once. The repertoire holds 150,000 to 200,000 distinct CDR3 sequences, approximately 14% seen once, with 13% in the top ten. After removal of 4 bases from V and 4 bases from J, the junction contained 7 bases not matched to a gene. The CDR3 sequence is 16 residues long. Germline CDR1 and CDR2: SGHRS and YFSETQ.

The source of this sequence is a human donor who donated a stem cell graft to a child with acute lymphoblastic leukemia. The rearrangement links TRBV5-1 to TRBJ2-2; 10 bases map to TRBD2. The specimen comprised PBMCs from the stem cell graft donor, sampled from the stem cell graft. The CDR3: CASSAAGTSVTGELFF. The DNA of the CDR3 is TGCGCCAGCAGCGCGGCCGGGACTAGCGTCACCGGGGAGCTGTTTTTT.